The source of this T cell receptor (beta chain) is a study of blood T cell repertoires in COVID-19. Study at large: Sites across the United States, Italy and Spain contributed samples from acute and convalescent COVID-19. The analysed material was cDNA or gDNA that came from T cells, B-cell-depleted T cells, or PBMCs.

Germline CDR1 SGHKS, CDR2 YYEKEE (reference sequence). V dropped 3 bases and J dropped 4 bases, with 13 bases sitting between them. The CDR3 totals 14 residues. Original processing notes: Cell counts per sample came from amplifying reference gene primers. TCRdb keeps only in-frame clones here, not all; method: immunoSEQ multiplex PCR. That table gives V, J and clone size, and the DNA gave D and trimming. The repertoire holds about 220,000 clones, with 70% to 90% as singletons. Sequenced material: peripheral blood. The chain recombines TRBV5-5 with TRBJ1-1; weak D call: TRBD1 (6 bases). The clonotype comes from a human donor in a cohort sampled during active COVID-19. DNA for the CDR3: TGTGCCAGCAGCTCAGAGAGACAGGCCACTGAAGCTTTCTTT. This gives the protein CASSSERQATEAFF.